The T cell receptor (beta chain) under discussion was sequenced for a study of blood T cells in healthy people across ages. For the second PCR, which ran for 7 to 11 cycles, a sample-barcoded 5' primer and a J-beta primer mix were used. TCRdb processed the 5' RACE reads anew with MiXCR; each CDR3 protein has one entry. Found here are 600,000 to 1,000,000 distinct CDR3 sequences, 20% to 25% of them singletons; the top ten hold 3% to 4.5%. The V end lost 3 bases, the J end lost 4 bases, and 16 bases lay between the germline ends. Germline V gene sequence: CDR1 LNHDA, CDR2 SQIVND (reference sequence). The CDR3 is 16 residues long. This sample also belongs to another study, concerning T cells of mothers and their children.

The TCR originated in a boy aged 5-17 years in good health. The chain recombines TRBV19 with TRBJ2-1; D tentatively reads TRBD1 or TRBD2 (6 bases each). Sequencing was carried out using blood. The CDR3 reads CASSIPTGRSYNEQFF. DNA of the CDR3: TGTGCCAGTAGTATCCCAACAGGGAGGTCGTACAATGAGCAGTTCTTC.